This TCR beta chain is from a study of OX40 agonist ivuxolimab in advanced cancers. In regard to this clone: Its specificity is not known. Other DNA sequences within the sample encode an identical CDR3.

Study outcomes and limitations: Researchers did not determine the expanded peripheral T cells' antigen specificity.

The germline CDR1 and CDR2 sequences are SGDLS and YYNGEE. The CDR3 sequence is 14 residues long. V lost 0 bases, J lost 3 bases, and 10 bases lay in between. Using immunoSEQ multiplex PCR, the repertoire was profiled, and TCRdb retains in-frame clones only, with some absent. Found here are about 99,000 clones, approximately 95% of them singletons; the top ten hold just over 2%. This sample comprised CD4+ or CD8+ T cells sorted from blood, obtained in a trial of the OX40 agonist ivuxolimab. This clonotype was obtained from an adult with an advanced solid tumor such as melanoma, head and neck, liver or kidney cancer. The chain employs TRBV9 and TRBJ2-7; a weak D match, TRBD1 (5 bases). CDR3 DNA sequence: TGTGCCAGCAGCGTAGCCGGGCAGGGCTACGAGCAGTACTTC. As protein: CASSVAGQGYEQYF.